This entry lists 6 T cell receptor beta chains sequenced from one sample in a study of human CD4 T cells and Enterobacteriaceae. The memory gate held CD4+ cells that were not CD45RA+CCR7+CD95- naive cells, over 95% pure. Clones were read by immunoSEQ multiplex PCR, and TCRdb kept only the in-frame ones, dropping some. The table includes some 30,000 clones, 70% to 85% detected once. The sample was memory CD4+ T cells from blood. These receptors all stem from a human donor in good health.

CDR3 amino acids: CASTLTGEDTQYF. The CDR3 bases are TGTGCCAGCACCCTGACTGGCGAGGATACGCAGTATTTT. The chain has TRBV11-2 and TRBJ2-3; D not certain. Germline V gives CDR1 SGHAT, CDR2 FQNNGV. The CDR3 contains 13 residues. V gave up 7 bases and J gave up 6 bases, with 14 bases separating them.

The chain uses TRBV7-2 and TRBJ2-2; the D is unclear. This CDR3 has 14 residues. Germline CDR1 SGHTA, CDR2 FQGNSA. Trimming shortened V by 6 bases and J by 1 base, and 9 bases separated the two germline ends. In DNA form, the CDR3 reads TGTGCCAGCAGGCCCGTTGGGAACACCGGGGAGCTGTTTTTT. Its protein product is CASRPVGNTGELFF.

CDR3 amino acids: CAGSGQGIEKLFF. The CDR3, as DNA: TGTGCCGGATCAGGACAGGGGATTGAAAAACTGTTTTTT. V and J are TRBV30 and TRBJ1-4; TRBD1 agrees at 9 bases. The CDR3 length is 13 residues. Germline assignment: CDR1 GTSNPN and CDR2 SVGIG (reference sequence). V dropped 8 bases and J dropped 7; count of bases not matched to a gene: 8.

This clone showed up just once. In DNA form, the CDR3 reads TGTGCCAGCAGCGTATCCTCGCTGAACACTGAAGCTTTCTTT. It yields the protein CASSVSSLNTEAFF. J is TRBJ1-1 and V is TRBV9; D is undetermined. Germline CDR1 is SGDLS and CDR2 is YYNGEE. The CDR3 totals 14 residues. Trimming removed 1 base from V and 0 bases from J, with 7 bases in between.

This CDR3 is CASSIRGREKLFF. CDR3 nucleotides: TGTGCCAGTAGTATACGGGGCCGTGAAAAACTGTTTTTT. The chain combines TRBV19 with TRBJ1-4; D is perhaps TRBD1 (5 bases). V was pared by 2 bases and J by 7 bases, with 8 bases between. Germline V gene sequence: CDR1 LNHDA, CDR2 SQIVND (reference sequence). The CDR3 contains 13 residues.

This rearrangement joins TRBV7-7 to TRBJ2-1, with 14 bases fitting TRBD2. In germline, CDR1 is SSHAT, CDR2 FNYEAQ (reference sequence). Unmatched junction bases numbered 4, after V lost 5 bases and J lost 7 bases. CDR3 length: 15 residues. CDR3 region: CASSRGLAGVNEQFF. Here the CDR3 DNA reads TGTGCCAGCAGCCGGGGACTAGCGGGAGTGAATGAGCAGTTCTTC.